This T cell receptor (beta chain) derives from a study of shared clonotypes between healthy human individuals (dated by TCRdb to the early 2020s). About the investigation overall: Three men and a couple of women, aged 18 to 49 years, made up the cohort. To increase sequencing depth and limit assay-specific biases, different laboratories used diverse techniques to prepare libraries and sequence TCR repertoires. Between about 0.94 and 10 billion PBMCs per donor were obtained by leukapheresis. For each donor, CD4 naive and CD4 memory were each run on three plates, CD8 naive on two plates, and CD8 memory on one plate. Blood TCR repertoires of about five healthy adults were deeply sequenced to estimate repertoire size and the extent of clonotype sharing between individuals.

Using the deep immunoSEQ assay, TCR CDR3 regions were amplified from genomic DNA by multiplex PCR. For each cell subset, the extracted genomic DNA was distributed evenly across all wells of several immunoSEQ 96-well plates, and each plate served as one replicate. For sorted subsets, each replicate PCR was loaded with approximately 0.2 ug genomic DNA, equivalent to approximately 27,000 T cell genomes. Purified libraries were measured with a Qubit 3.0 fluorometer, size-checked on a Bioanalyzer 2100, and measured again with the KAPA Library Quantification kit. Every immunoSEQ 96-well plate was sequenced on a dedicated single-read 150-cycle Illumina NextSeq 550 flow cell. For the original study's pipeline: Because only junctional sequences without quality scores were contained in the immunoSEQ output, filtering matching that applied to full-length reads could not be performed. To assign V/J genes and CDR3, sequences were annotated using PyIR, a Python wrapper for IgBLAST v1.9, with IMGT germline references. Reads were removed for weak V/J assignments (E-value above 1e-6), missing CDR3, stop codons, out-of-frame junctions, or ambiguous translated residues. V3J clonotypes were defined by identical inferred V gene, J gene, and CDR3 amino acid sequence. To compute the percentage overlap between repertoires, the number of shared unique clonotypes was divided by the size of the smaller repertoire. Richness of each repertoire was evaluated using RTK rarefaction, the Chao1 estimator, and Recon v2.1 estimates of unobserved clonotypes. OLGA was used to compute generation probabilities for all TCRbeta clonotypes that the gDNA method yielded from a handful of donors. Imported from immuneACCESS, the table was reduced by TCRdb to in-frame sequences with V and J called. These copies leave out some clones; in studies compared against another copy, an unresolved V gene accounts for under half, and the cause of the remainder is not known. V, J and clone size were drawn from that table, and D and trimming were deduced from the DNA. The sample table contains 2 million to 2.5 million clones; only one count was recorded for approximately 96% of them. Less than 0.15% of the sample is held by the ten biggest clonotypes.

Beyond this particular receptor, the publication reports: Because the study included a small number of donors, the genetic and exposure-history diversity represented was limited. Even with the large sequencing depth, rarefaction of the sorted-subset datasets indicated that sequencing was incomplete. Based on pairwise subsampling, the degree of clonotype sharing among donors was expected to be affected by sequencing depth. Sampling was restricted to blood, and TCR repertoires in tissue are likely to differ from TCR repertoires in blood. Naive subsets generally had larger estimated clonotype richness than memory subsets did. Higher generation probabilities were observed for clonotypes shared by all four sorted-subset donors than for non-shared clonotypes. Sharing across a handful of donors was observed for about 5% of naive CD4, under 4% of naive CD8, 2% to 2.5% of memory CD4, and about 0.39% of memory CD8 clonotypes.

Healthy HIV-negative adults with no recently reported acute infections or vaccinations were included as donors. Only Caucasian adults living in Nashville, Tennessee, USA were represented among the donors. Magnetic negative selection was used to enrich CD4+ T cells, after which naive cells were positively selected on CD45RA and the negative fraction became the memory subset. After blood collection by leukapheresis, PBMCs were isolated using Ficoll-Histopaque density gradient centrifugation and then cryopreserved in the vapor phase of liquid nitrogen. Analytical flow cytometry was used to check the purity and quantity of every magnetically sorted T cell population. From each sorted fraction, genomic DNA was isolated and quantified by UV absorbance on a Nanodrop 2000c. A note on this clone: Its recognized antigen is unknown. It has no much larger one-base neighbor in the sample; base qualities were not kept.

The germline V gene specifies SGDLS as CDR1 and YYNGEE as CDR2. Deletion took 0 bases off V and 1 base off J, with a span of 10 bases between the germline ends. The CDR3 measures 15 amino acids from cysteine to phenylalanine. The DNA shown is the 45-base CDR3, in frame from base 1. Sequencing used naive CD4+ T cells sorted from blood. The cell subset or site tag for this specimen amounts to: CD45RA+ positively selected. In this chain, TRBV9 is recombined with TRBJ1-1; the D gene assignment is ambiguous. This sequence originates from a man aged 18 to 29 in good health. CDR3 reads: CASSVGLGQNTEAFF. The base sequence is TGTGCCAGCAGCGTAGGTCTCGGGCAGAACACTGAAGCTTTCTTT.